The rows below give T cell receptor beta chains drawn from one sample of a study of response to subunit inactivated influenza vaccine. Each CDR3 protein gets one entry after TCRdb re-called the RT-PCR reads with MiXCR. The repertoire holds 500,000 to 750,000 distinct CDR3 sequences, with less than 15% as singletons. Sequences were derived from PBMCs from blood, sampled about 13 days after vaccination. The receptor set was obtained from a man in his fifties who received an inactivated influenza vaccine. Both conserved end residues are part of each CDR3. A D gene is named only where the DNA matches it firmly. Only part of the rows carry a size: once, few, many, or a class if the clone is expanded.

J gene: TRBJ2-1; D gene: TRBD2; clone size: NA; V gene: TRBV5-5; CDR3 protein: CASSWRTSGGSNEQFF; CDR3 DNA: TGTGCCAGCAGCTGGAGGACTAGCGGGGGGTCCAATGAGCAGTTCTTC
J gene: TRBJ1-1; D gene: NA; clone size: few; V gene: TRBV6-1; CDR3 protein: CASFFMNTEAFF; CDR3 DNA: TGTGCCAGCTTCTTCATGAACACTGAAGCTTTCTTT
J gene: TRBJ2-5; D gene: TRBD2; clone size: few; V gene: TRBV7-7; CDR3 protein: CASSLDTAGETQYF; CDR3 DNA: TGTGCCAGCAGCTTAGATACAGCGGGGGAGACCCAGTACTTC
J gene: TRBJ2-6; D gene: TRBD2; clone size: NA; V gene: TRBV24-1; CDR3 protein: CATSDSGGSGANVLTF; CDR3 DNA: TGTGCCACCAGTGATTCGGGGGGGTCGGGGGCCAACGTCCTGACTTTC
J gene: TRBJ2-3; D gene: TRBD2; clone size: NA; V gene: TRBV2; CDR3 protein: CTFCFFPSGRRDRTDTQYF; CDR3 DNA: TGTACCTTCTGTTTTTTTCCTAGCGGGAGACGGGATCGCACAGATACGCAGTATTTT
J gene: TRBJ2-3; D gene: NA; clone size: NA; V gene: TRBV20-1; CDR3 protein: CSAALFSAATLSTDTQYF; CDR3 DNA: TGCAGTGCTGCCCTGTTTTCCGCGGCCACGCTTAGCACAGATACGCAGTATTTT
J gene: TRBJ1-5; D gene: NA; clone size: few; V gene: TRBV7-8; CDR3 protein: CASSPTRGTQPQHF; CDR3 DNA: TGTGCCAGCAGTCCAACCCGGGGTACCCAGCCCCAGCATTTT
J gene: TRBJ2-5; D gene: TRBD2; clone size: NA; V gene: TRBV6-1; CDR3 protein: CASSKTSTQETQYF; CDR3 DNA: TGTGCCAGCAGTAAGACTAGCACTCAAGAGACCCAGTACTTC
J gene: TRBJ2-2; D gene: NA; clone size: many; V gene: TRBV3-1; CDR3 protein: CASSQGSGDTGELFF; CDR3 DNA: TGTGCCAGCAGCCAAGGTTCCGGAGACACCGGGGAGCTGTTTTTT
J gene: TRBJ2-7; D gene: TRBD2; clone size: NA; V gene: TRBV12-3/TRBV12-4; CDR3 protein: CASSLLAGDSRYF; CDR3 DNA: TGTGCCAGCAGTTTACTAGCGGGAGATTCTCGGTACTTC
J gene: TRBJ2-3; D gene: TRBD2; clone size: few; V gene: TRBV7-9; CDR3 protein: CASSLQLADTSTDTQYF; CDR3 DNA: TGTGCCAGCAGCTTACAACTAGCGGACACTAGCACAGATACGCAGTATTTT
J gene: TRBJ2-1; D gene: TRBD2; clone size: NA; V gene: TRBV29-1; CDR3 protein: CSVSGSGSSYNEQFF; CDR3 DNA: TGCAGCGTTTCGGGTAGCGGGAGCTCCTACAATGAGCAGTTCTTC
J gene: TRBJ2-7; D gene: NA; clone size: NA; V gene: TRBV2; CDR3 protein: CASDDRAYEQYF; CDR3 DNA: TGTGCCAGTGACGACAGAGCCTACGAGCAGTACTTC
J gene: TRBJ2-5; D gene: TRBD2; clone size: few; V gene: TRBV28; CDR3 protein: CASSLAGDVQETQYF; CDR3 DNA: TGTGCCAGCAGCTTAGCGGGGGACGTCCAAGAGACCCAGTACTTC
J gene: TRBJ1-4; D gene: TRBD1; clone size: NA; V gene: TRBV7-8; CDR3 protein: CASSANTGALSIYNEKLFF; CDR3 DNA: TGTGCCAGCAGCGCCAATACAGGGGCCCTCTCTATATACAATGAAAAACTGTTTTTT
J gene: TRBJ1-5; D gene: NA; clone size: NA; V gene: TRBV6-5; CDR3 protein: CASSYRIDQPQHF; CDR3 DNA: TGTGCCAGCAGTTACAGGATAGATCAGCCCCAGCATTTT
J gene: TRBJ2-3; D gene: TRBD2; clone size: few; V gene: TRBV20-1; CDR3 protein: CSVRGGGIGAGGDTDTQYF; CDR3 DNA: TGCAGTGTTCGCGGTGGCGGGATAGGAGCGGGAGGGGACACAGATACGCAGTATTTT
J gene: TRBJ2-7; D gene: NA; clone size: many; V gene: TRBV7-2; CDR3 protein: CASSLTLGSYEQYF; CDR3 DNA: TGTGCCAGCAGCTTAACCCTGGGATCCTACGAGCAGTACTTC
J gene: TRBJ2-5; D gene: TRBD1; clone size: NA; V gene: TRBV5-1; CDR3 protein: CASSLDGDRGETQYF; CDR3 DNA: TGCGCCAGCAGCTTGGATGGGGACAGGGGGGAGACCCAGTACTTC
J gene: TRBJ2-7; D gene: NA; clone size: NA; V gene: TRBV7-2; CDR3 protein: CASSLALPGSVSLYEQYF; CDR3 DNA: TGTGCCAGCAGCTTAGCGCTTCCGGGTTCGGTCTCCCTCTACGAGCAGTACTTC
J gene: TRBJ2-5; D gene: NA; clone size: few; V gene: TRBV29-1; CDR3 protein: CSVEDYTTGLGQETQYF; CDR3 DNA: TGCAGCGTTGAAGACTATACGACGGGCCTAGGCCAAGAGACCCAGTACTTC
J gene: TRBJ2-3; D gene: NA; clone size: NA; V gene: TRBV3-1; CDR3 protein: CASSLGHSGDTQYF; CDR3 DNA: TGTGCCAGCAGCTTGGGACATAGCGGAGATACGCAGTATTTT
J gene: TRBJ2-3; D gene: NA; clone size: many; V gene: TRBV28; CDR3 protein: CASSYGSTDTQYF; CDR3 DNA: TGTGCCAGCAGTTACGGGAGCACAGATACGCAGTATTTT
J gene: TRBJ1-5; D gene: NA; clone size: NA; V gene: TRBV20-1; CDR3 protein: CSARDWADNQPQHF; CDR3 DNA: TGCAGTGCTAGAGATTGGGCAGACAATCAGCCCCAGCATTTT
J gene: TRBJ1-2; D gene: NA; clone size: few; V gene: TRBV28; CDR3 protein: CASSGVHGYTF; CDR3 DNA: TGTGCCAGCAGTGGGGTCCATGGCTACACCTTC
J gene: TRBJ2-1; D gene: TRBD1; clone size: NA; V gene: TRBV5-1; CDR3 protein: CASGPQKTGGSGDEQFF; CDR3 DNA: TGCGCCAGCGGTCCCCAGAAGACAGGGGGCAGTGGAGATGAGCAGTTCTTC
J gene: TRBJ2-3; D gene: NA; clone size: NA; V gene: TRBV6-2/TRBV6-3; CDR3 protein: CASRTGTDTQYF; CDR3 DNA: TGTGCCAGCCGGACTGGCACAGATACGCAGTATTTT
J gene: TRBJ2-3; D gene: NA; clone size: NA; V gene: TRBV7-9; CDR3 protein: CASSLGIARYF; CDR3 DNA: TGTGCCAGCAGCTTAGGGATAGCGCGGTATTTT
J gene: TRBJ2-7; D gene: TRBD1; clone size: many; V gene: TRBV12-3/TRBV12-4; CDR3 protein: CASGPGTGWIYEQYF; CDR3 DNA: TGTGCCAGCGGCCCCGGGACAGGATGGATTTACGAGCAGTACTTC
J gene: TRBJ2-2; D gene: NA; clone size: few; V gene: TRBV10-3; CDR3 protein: CAISEAPGTGELFF; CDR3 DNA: TGTGCCATCAGTGAGGCACCAGGCACCGGGGAGCTGTTTTTT
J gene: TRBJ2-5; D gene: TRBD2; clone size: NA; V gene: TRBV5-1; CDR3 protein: CASRPTSPVQETQYF; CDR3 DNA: TGCGCCAGCAGGCCGACTAGCCCCGTCCAAGAGACCCAGTACTTC
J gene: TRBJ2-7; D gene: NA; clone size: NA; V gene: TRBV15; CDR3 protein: CATSRDRGRSSYEQYF; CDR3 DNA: TGTGCCACCAGCAGAGATCGGGGGCGAAGCTCCTACGAGCAGTACTTC
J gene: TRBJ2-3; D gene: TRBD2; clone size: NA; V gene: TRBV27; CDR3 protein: CASSSRPGLAGATDTQYF; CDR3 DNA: TGTGCCAGCAGTTCACGCCCCGGACTAGCGGGCGCCACAGATACGCAGTATTTT
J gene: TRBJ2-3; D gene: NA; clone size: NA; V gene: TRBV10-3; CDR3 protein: CAISAYSTDTQYF; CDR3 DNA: TGTGCCATCAGTGCCTACAGCACAGATACGCAGTATTTT
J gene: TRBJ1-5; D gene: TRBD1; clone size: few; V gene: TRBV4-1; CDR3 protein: CASSQDSAGGLSNQPQHF; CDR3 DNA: TGCGCCAGCAGCCAAGATTCGGCAGGGGGTCTCAGCAATCAGCCCCAGCATTTT
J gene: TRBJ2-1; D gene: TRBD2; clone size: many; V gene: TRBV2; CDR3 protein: CASSAGLSSYNEQFF; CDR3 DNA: TGTGCCAGCAGTGCGGGACTAAGCTCCTACAATGAGCAGTTCTTC
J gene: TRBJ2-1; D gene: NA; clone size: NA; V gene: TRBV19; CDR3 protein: CASSIGTHHSSYNEQFF; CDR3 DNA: TGTGCCAGTAGTATAGGGACACACCACAGCTCCTACAATGAGCAGTTCTTC